Listed here are 22 T cell receptor beta chains from one sample, sequenced in a study of identical twins (dated by TCRdb to about 2016). Libraries were prepared through 5' RACE. The sample was run on an Illumina HiSeq 2000. In TCRdb, the public reads were trimmed at Q25 with fastp and aligned with MiXCR, with productive beta chains retained. Identical CDR3 proteins give one entry, which carries the most common genes and DNA. Recorded for this sample are about 690,000 distinct CDR3 sequences; approximately 6% of them occurred a single time. The ten largest clones represent around 2% of the sample. Sequencing input: naive T cells sorted from blood. The cell subset or site label, read with the paper, signifies: cells isolated with a human naive T-cell isolation kit. The receptors were sampled from a man younger than 30 in good health.

To note about this clonotype: A read error may produce the germline difference seen at one junction end. This chain uses TRBV5-1 with TRBJ2-3; the match to TRBD2 covers 10 bases. The CDR3 spans 18 residues. Germline V gene lookup returns CDR1 SGHRS and CDR2 YFSETQ. This CDR3 reads CASRPPGLAEGGADMQYF. The CDR3 DNA reads TGCGCCAGCAGGCCCCCCGGACTAGCGGAAGGAGGAGCAGATATGCAGTATTTT.

The CDR3 DNA reads TGCAGCGTTGAAAAACTAGCGGGACCACAAGAGACCCAGTACTTC. Its translation is CSVEKLAGPQETQYF. The rearrangement joins TRBV29-1 to TRBJ2-5; 10 nucleotides agree with TRBD2. There are 15 residues in the CDR3. Germline-derived CDR1 and CDR2 are SQVTM and ANQGSEA. Trimming cost V 2 bases and J 2 bases; bases outside gene matches: 5.

The J gene is TRBJ2-1, the V gene TRBV19; 7 bases line up with TRBD1. Looked up from germline, CDR1 is LNHDA and CDR2 is SQIVND (reference sequence). The trim removed 9 bases at V and 2 bases at J, leaving 1 base unmatched. The CDR3 has 12 residues. For the CDR3, the DNA is TGTGCCAGGGGGACAGCCTACAATGAGCAGTTCTTC. Its protein is CARGTAYNEQFF.

The table lists this clonotype with many counts. The V and J genes are TRBV4-3 and TRBJ1-4; 7 nucleotides agree with TRBD1. The CDR3 runs to 15 residues. V gave up 4 bases and J gave up 2 bases; unmatched junction bases: 4. Germline V gene lookup returns CDR1 LGHNA and CDR2 YSLEER. The CDR3 coding sequence is TGCGCCAGCAGCCGAGACAGGGTGACTAATGAAAAACTGTTTTTT. It translates to CASSRDRVTNEKLFF.

This clonotype was observed a handful of times. The V call is TRBV18, the J call TRBJ2-6; D might be TRBD1 (5 bases). The CDR3 is made up of 17 amino acids. Per the germline V gene, CDR1 is KGHSH and CDR2 is LQKENI. The V end was cut by 3 bases, the J end by 2 bases, with 14 bases between. The CDR3 reads CASSPEGALAGANVLTF. DNA for the CDR3: TGTGCCAGCTCACCTGAAGGGGCGCTGGCTGGGGCCAACGTCCTGACTTTC.

This clonotype was picked up many times. The chain employs TRBV29-1 and TRBJ2-2; D is ambiguous. Trimming pared 2 bases from V and 9 bases from J, leaving 10 bases between. The CDR3 totals 12 residues. CDR1 SQVTM and CDR2 ANQGSEA come from the germline V gene. CDR3 nucleotides: TGCAGCGTTGAAAGGAGAGCGAGGGAGCTGTTTTTT. Its protein product is CSVERRARELFF.

The table lists this clonotype with a few counts. V is TRBV11-2 and J is TRBJ2-3; 8 nucleotides align to TRBD1. V dropped 5 bases and J dropped 4; count of bases not matched to a gene: 8. Germline loops: CDR1 SGHAT, CDR2 FQNNGV. This CDR3 spans 15 amino acids. The CDR3 sequence is CASSEQGVPADTQYF. For the CDR3, the DNA is TGTGCCAGCAGCGAACAGGGGGTACCCGCAGATACGCAGTATTTT.

The sample holds many counts of this clonotype. J is TRBJ2-5 and V is TRBV5-1, with 7 bases that match TRBD1. This CDR3 region has 14 residues. J was trimmed by 3 bases and V by 0 bases; bases with no gene match: 2. CDR1 is SGHRS and CDR2 is YFSETQ in the germline V gene. The CDR3 DNA follows: TGCGCCAGCAGCTTGGACAGGGGCGAAGAGACCCAGTACTTC. Encoded protein: CASSLDRGEETQYF.

This clonotype came up many times. The V gene is TRBV5-1, the J gene TRBJ1-3; no firm D call. V was shortened by 0 bases and J by 4 bases, with 14 bases between the two germline ends. CDR1 is SGHRS and CDR2 is YFSETQ in the germline V gene. CDR3 length: 16 amino acids. The CDR3 region is CASSLAGYFDGNTIYF. The CDR3 DNA is TGCGCCAGCAGCTTGGCGGGGTATTTCGACGGAAACACCATATATTTT.

The chain combines TRBV28 with TRBJ1-1; D gene unclear. CDR3 length equals 14 residues. CDR1 and CDR2 from the germline V gene are MDHEN and SYDVKM. Trimming stripped 1 base from V and 5 bases from J, with 11 bases between. The CDR3 nucleotides read TGTGCCAGCAGTTTATCAGGTTGGGGTACTGAAGCTTTCTTT. Its protein product is CASSLSGWGTEAFF.

This sequence joins TRBV20-1 and TRBJ1-6; no clear D gene. V lost 3 bases to trimming and J lost 6 bases, with 12 bases between them. The germline V gene has CDR1 DFQATT and CDR2 SNEGSKA (reference sequence). The CDR3 runs to 14 residues. The CDR3 DNA sequence: TGCAGTGCTAGTAGGGCAGAGATTAATTCACCCCTCCACTTT. It translates to CSASRAEINSPLHF.

This clonotype was observed a few times. This chain joins TRBV4-1 and TRBJ2-1, with unresolved D. The CDR3 runs to 16 residues. V was trimmed by 1 base and J by 0 bases, leaving 10 bases between them. Germline V lookup: CDR1 MGHRA, CDR2 YSYEKL. The DNA for the CDR3 is TGCGCCAGCAGCCAAGTCGATTATAGCTCCTACAATGAGCAGTTCTTC. It is translated as CASSQVDYSSYNEQFF.

This clonotype occurred once. This chain uses TRBV4-2 with TRBJ2-6; 10 bases line up with TRBD1. The germline V gene encodes CDR1 LGHNA and CDR2 YNFKEQ. J was trimmed by 0 bases and V by 3 bases; bases with no gene match: 5. The CDR3 is 18 amino acids. CDR3 sequence (DNA): TGTGCCAGCAGCCAGGCGGGACAGGGGACCTCTGGGGCCAACGTCCTGACTTTC. As protein: CASSQAGQGTSGANVLTF.

This clonotype occurred many times. V gene TRBV20-1 combines with J gene TRBJ1-3; D is possibly TRBD1 (5 bases). This CDR3 has 15 amino acids. Germline loops: CDR1 DFQATT, CDR2 SNEGSKA (reference sequence). Trimming took 0 bases from V and 3 from J, leaving 12 bases between them. The CDR3 loop reads CSARDAGRGGNTIYF. The CDR3 nucleotides read TGCAGTGCTAGAGATGCGGGGCGCGGTGGAAACACCATATATTTT.

As regards this clonotype: One junction end disagrees with the germline gene, perhaps due to a read error. The V and J genes are TRBV7-2 and TRBJ2-7; D is unclear. The germline V gene has CDR1 SGHTA and CDR2 FQGNSA. This CDR3 comprises 13 residues. The CDR3 region is CASTPLSSYKQYF. The CDR3 bases are TGTGCCAGCACCCCTCTATCATCCTACAAGCAGTACTTC.

The rearrangement uses TRBV6-9 and TRBJ2-1, with D perhaps TRBD2 (6 bases). The CDR3 contains 15 residues. Between the trimmed V and J ends, which lost 8 bases and 5 bases, there was a span of 19 bases. Germline V gene data show CDR1 as MNHGY and CDR2 as SVAAGI. CDR3 loop: CASGLGGGPDNEQFF. In DNA, the CDR3 is TGTGCCAGCGGCCTTGGGGGAGGACCCGACAATGAGCAGTTCTTC.

This clonotype was counted at least ten times. The CDR3 bases are TGTGCCACCAGCACCCTACCAGGGTATAGGGAGCAGTTCTTC. Translating it yields CATSTLPGYREQFF. The rearrangement uses TRBV15 and TRBJ2-1, with D tentatively TRBD1 (5 bases). The germline V gene has CDR1 LNHNV and CDR2 YYDKDF (reference sequence). Trimming shortened V by 4 bases and J by 10 bases, and 17 bases separated the two germline ends. There are 14 residues in the CDR3.

V and J are TRBV12-3 or TRBV12-4 and TRBJ1-3; D gene unclear. Trimming shortened V by 2 bases and J by 2 bases, and 4 bases separated the two germline ends. The CDR3 extends over 13 amino acids. CDR3 in DNA: TGTGCCAGCAGTTTAAGGGCTGGAAACACCATATATTTT. This gives the protein CASSLRAGNTIYF.

This clonotype was detected ten times or more. The chain carries TRBV12-3 or TRBV12-4 and TRBJ1-5; D is unclear. V shed 2 bases and J shed 4 bases, with 9 bases lying between them. This CDR3 contains 14 residues. For the CDR3, the DNA is TGTGCCAGCAGTTTAACGGTAGGGAATCAGCCCCAGCATTTT. Translated: CASSLTVGNQPQHF.

This clonotype has a count of ten or more. The rearrangement links TRBV20-1 to TRBJ2-1, with 9 positions matching TRBD1. Germline lookup yields CDR1 DFQATT and CDR2 SNEGSKA (reference sequence). The CDR3 has 14 residues. Germline trimming cut 6 bases from V and 4 bases from J; bases unmatched to any gene: 7. CDR3: CSAEGQGPYNEQFF. The CDR3 coding sequence is TGCAGTGCGGAGGGACAGGGCCCTTACAATGAGCAGTTCTTC.

The table lists this clonotype with many counts. The V call is TRBV6-1, the J call TRBJ2-7; 7 nucleotides line up with TRBD2. The junction had 14 bases not matched to a gene; V was cut back by 8 bases and J by 7 bases. Germline lookup yields CDR1 MNHNS and CDR2 SASEGT. This CDR3 spans 14 amino acids. The CDR3 is CASGEGLSLVEQYF. Here the CDR3 DNA reads TGTGCCAGCGGGGAGGGACTTTCGCTTGTGGAGCAGTACTTC.

This clonotype has ten or more counts. An end of the junction does not agree with germline; a read error may underlie this. The chain is built from TRBV19 and TRBJ2-1; 10 bases align to TRBD2. Per germline, CDR1 LNHDA and CDR2 SQIVND (reference sequence). This CDR3 has 15 amino acids. The CDR3 is CASSIGTSAYNEQFF. The DNA for the CDR3 is TGTGCCAGCAGTATAGGGACTAGCGCTTACAATGAGCAGTTCTTC.